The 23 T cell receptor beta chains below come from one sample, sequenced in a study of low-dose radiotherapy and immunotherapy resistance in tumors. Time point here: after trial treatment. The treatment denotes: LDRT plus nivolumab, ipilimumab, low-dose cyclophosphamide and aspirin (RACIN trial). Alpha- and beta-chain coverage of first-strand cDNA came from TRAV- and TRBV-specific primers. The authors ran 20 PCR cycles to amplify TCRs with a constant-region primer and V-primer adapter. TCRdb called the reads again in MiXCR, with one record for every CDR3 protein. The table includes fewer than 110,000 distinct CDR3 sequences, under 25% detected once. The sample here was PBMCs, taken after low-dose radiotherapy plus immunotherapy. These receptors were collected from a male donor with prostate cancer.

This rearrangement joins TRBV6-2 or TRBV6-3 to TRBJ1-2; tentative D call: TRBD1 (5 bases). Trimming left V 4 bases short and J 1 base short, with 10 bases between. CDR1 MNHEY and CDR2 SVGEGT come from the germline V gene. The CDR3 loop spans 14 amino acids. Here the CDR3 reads CASSWTQVNYGYTF. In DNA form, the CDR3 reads TGTGCCAGCAGTTGGACACAAGTTAACTATGGCTACACCTTC.

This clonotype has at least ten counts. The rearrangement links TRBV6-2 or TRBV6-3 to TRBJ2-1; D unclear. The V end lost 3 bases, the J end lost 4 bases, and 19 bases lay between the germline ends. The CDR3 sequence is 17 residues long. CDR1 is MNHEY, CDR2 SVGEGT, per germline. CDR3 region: CASSYSPPSGVYNEQFF. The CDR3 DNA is TGTGCCAGCAGTTATTCCCCCCCTAGTGGGGTTTACAATGAGCAGTTCTTC.

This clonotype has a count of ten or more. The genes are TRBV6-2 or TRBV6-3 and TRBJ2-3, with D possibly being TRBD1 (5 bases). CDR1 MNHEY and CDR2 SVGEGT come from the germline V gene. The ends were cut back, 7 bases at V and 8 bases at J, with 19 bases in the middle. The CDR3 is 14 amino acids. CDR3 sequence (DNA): TGTGCCAGCATGGTGGGTGGTCAGGGTGCTACGCAGTATTTT. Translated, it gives CASMVGGQGATQYF.

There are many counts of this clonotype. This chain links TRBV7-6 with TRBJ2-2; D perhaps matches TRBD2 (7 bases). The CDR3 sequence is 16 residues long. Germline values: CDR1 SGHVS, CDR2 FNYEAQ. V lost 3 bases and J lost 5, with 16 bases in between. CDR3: CASSLGAGAKTGELFF. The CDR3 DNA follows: TGTGCCAGCAGCTTGGGGGCGGGGGCCAAAACCGGGGAGCTGTTTTTT.

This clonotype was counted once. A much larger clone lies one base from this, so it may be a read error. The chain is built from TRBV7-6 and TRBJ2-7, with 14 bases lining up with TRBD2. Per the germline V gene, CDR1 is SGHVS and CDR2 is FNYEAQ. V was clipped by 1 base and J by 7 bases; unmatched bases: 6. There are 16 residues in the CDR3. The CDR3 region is CASSLVPGLAGGEQYF. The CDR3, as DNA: TGTGCCAGCAGCTTAGTTCCCGGACTAGCGGGGGGTGAGCAGTACTTC.

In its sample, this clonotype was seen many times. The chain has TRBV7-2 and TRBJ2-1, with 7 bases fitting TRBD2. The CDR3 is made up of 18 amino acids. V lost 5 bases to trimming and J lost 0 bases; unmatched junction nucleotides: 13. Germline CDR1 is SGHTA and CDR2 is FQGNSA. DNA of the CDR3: TGTGCCAGCAGCCCCCGTCTTGGGGCTAGCGGCTCCTACAATGAGCAGTTCTTC. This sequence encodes CASSPRLGASGSYNEQFF.

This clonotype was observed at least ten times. The CDR3 nucleotides read TGTGCCAGCACCCCGAATTTAGGGGCCGATACGCAGTATTTT. Its protein product is CASTPNLGADTQYF. The chain employs TRBV3-1 and TRBJ2-3; a possible D gene is TRBD1 (5 bases). The CDR3 sequence is 14 residues long. Germline V gene sequence: CDR1 LGHDT, CDR2 YNNKEL (reference sequence). V lost 7 bases, J lost 6 bases, and 17 bases lay in between.

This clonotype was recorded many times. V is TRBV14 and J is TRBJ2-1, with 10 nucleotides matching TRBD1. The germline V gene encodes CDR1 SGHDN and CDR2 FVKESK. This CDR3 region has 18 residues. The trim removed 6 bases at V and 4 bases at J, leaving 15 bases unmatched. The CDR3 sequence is CASSHTEGGQGFYNEQFF. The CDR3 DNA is TGTGCCAGCAGTCATACGGAGGGGGGACAGGGGTTTTACAATGAGCAGTTCTTC.

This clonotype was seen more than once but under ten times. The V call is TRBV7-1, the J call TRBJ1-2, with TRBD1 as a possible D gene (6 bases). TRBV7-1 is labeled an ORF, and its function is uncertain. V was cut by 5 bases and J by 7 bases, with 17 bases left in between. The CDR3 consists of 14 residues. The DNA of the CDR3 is TGTGCCAGCAGCCAAGGGGGGATCTATGGTGGCTACACCTTC. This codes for CASSQGGIYGGYTF.

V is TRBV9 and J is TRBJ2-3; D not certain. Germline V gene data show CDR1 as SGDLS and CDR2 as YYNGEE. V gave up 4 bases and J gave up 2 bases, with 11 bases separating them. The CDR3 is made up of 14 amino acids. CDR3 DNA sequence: TGTGCCAGCAGCTTCCGACAACACACAGATACGCAGTATTTT. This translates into CASSFRQHTDTQYF. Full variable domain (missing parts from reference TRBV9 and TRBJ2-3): DSGVTQTPKHLITATGQRVTLRCSPRSGDLSVYWYQQSLDQGLQFLIQYYNGEERAKGNILERFSAQQFPDLHSELNLSSLELGDSALYFCASSFRQHTDTQYFGPGTRLTVL.

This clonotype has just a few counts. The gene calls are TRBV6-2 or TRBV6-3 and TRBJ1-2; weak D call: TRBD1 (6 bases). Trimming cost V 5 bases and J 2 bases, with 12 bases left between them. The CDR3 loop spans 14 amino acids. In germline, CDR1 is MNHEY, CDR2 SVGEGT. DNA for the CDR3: TGTGCCAGCAGTGATACGGACAGAAACTATGGCTACACCTTC. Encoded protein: CASSDTDRNYGYTF.

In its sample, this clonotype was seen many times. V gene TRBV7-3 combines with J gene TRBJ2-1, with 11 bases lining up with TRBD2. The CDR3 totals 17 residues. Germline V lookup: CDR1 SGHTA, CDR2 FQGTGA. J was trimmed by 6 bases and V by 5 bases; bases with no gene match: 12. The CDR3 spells CASSPTTIAGGLNEQFF. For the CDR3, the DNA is TGTGCCAGCAGCCCGACAACTATAGCGGGGGGGCTCAATGAGCAGTTCTTC.

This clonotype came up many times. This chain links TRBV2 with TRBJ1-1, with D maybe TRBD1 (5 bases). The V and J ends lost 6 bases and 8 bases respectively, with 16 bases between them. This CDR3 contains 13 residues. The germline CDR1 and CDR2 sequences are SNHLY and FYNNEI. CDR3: CASSGTWGTEAFF. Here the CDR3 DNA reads TGTGCCAGCAGCGGGACGTGGGGGACGGAAGCTTTCTTT.

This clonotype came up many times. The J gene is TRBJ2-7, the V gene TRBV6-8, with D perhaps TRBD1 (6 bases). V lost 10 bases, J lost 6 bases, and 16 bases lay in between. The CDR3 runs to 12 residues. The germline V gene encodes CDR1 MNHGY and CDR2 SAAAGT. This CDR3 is CATSLGAGEQYF. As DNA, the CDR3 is TGTGCCACCTCATTGGGGGCTGGCGAGCAGTACTTC.

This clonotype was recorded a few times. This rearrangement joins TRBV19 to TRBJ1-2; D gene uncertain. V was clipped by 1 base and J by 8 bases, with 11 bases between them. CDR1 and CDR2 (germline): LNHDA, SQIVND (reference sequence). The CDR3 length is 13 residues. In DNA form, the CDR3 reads TGTGCCAGTAGTATAGGCCAACCGGAGGGCTACACCTTC. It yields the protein CASSIGQPEGYTF.

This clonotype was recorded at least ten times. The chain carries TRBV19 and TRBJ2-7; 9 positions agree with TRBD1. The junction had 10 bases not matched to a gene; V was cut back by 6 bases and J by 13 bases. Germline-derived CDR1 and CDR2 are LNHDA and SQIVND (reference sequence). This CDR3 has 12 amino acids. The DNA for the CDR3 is TGTGCCAGTAGGGGGCCGGGACAGGGCGCCTACTTC. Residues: CASRGPGQGAYF. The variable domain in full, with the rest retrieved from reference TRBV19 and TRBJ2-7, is DGGITQSPKYLFRKEGQNVTLSCEQNLNHDAMYWYRQDPGQGLRLIYYSQIVNDFQKGDIAEGYSVSREKKESFPLTVTSAQKNPTAFYLCASRGPGQGAYFGPGTRLTVT.

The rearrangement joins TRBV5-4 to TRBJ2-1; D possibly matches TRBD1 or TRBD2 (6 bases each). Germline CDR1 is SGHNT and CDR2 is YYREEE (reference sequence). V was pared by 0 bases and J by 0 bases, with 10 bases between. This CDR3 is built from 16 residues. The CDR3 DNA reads TGTGCCAGCAGCTTGGACGGGGGCCACTCCTACAATGAGCAGTTCTTC. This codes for CASSLDGGHSYNEQFF.

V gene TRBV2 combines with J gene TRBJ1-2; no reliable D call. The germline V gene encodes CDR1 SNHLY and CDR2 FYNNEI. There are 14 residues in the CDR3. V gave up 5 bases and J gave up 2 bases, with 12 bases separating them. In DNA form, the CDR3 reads TGTGCCAGCAGTTGGGAACAGAGAAACTATGGCTACACCTTC. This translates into CASSWEQRNYGYTF.

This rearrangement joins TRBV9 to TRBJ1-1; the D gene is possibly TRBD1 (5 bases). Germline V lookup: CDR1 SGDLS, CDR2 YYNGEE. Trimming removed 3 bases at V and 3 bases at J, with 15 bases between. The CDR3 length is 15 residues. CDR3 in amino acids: CASSAGAGFDTEAFF. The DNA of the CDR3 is TGTGCCAGCAGCGCTGGGGCCGGGTTTGACACTGAAGCTTTCTTT.

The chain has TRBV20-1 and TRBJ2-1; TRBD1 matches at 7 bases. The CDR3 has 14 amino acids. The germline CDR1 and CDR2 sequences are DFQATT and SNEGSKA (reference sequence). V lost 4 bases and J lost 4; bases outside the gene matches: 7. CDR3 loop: CSATRDSHYNEQFF. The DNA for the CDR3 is TGCAGTGCTACCCGGGACAGTCATTACAATGAGCAGTTCTTC.

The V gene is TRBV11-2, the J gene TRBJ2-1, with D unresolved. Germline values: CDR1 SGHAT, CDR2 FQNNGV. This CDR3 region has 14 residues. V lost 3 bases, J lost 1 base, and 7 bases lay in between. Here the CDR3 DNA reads TGTGCCAGCAGCTTGGTCAGATCCTACAATGAGCAGTTCTTC. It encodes CASSLVRSYNEQFF.

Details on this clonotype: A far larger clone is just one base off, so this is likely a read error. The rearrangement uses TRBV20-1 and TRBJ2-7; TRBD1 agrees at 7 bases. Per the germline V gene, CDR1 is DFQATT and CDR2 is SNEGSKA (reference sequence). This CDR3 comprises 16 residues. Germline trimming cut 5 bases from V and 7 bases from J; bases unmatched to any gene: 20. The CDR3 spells CSAGPDSTGLVNEQYF. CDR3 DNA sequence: TGCAGTGCTGGGCCCGACTCGACAGGGTTAGTAAATGAGCAGTACTTC.

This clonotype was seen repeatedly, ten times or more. CDR3: CASSPLWSGANVLTF. CDR3 bases: TGTGCCAGCAGCCCTCTTTGGTCTGGGGCCAACGTCCTGACTTTC. The V call is TRBV11-2, the J call TRBJ2-6; D gene ambiguous. Per the germline V gene, CDR1 is SGHAT and CDR2 is FQNNGV. The CDR3 has 15 amino acids. V lost 5 bases and J 1 base, leaving 9 bases between the germline ends.